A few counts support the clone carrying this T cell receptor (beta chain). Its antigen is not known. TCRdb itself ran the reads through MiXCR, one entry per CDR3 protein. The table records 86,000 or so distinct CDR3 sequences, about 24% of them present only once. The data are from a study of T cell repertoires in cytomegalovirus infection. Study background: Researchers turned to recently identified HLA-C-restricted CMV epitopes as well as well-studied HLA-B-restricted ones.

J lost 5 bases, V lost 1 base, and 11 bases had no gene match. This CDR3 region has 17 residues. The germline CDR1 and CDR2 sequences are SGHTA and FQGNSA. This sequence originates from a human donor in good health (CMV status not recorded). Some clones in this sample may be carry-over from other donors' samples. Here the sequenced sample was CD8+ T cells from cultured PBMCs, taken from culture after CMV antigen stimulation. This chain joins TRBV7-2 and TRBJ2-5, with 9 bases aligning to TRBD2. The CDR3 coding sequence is TGTGCCAGCAGCTTAGAGGGCGGGGGGGGATCCGGGGAGACCCAGTACTTC. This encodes CASSLEGGGGSGETQYF.